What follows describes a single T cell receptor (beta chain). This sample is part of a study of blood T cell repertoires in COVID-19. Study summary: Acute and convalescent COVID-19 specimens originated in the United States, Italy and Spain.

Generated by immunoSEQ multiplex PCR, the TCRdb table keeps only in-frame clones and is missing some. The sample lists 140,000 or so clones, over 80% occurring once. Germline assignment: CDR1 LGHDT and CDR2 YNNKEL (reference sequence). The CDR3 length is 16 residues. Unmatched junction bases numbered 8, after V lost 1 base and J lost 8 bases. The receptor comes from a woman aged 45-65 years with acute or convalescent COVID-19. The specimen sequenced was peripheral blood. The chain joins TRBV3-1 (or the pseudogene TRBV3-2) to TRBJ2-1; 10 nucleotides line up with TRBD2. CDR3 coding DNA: TGTGCCAGCAGCCAAGCCGGCCTAGCGGGAGCTGATGAGCAGTTCTTC. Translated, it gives CASSQAGLAGADEQFF.